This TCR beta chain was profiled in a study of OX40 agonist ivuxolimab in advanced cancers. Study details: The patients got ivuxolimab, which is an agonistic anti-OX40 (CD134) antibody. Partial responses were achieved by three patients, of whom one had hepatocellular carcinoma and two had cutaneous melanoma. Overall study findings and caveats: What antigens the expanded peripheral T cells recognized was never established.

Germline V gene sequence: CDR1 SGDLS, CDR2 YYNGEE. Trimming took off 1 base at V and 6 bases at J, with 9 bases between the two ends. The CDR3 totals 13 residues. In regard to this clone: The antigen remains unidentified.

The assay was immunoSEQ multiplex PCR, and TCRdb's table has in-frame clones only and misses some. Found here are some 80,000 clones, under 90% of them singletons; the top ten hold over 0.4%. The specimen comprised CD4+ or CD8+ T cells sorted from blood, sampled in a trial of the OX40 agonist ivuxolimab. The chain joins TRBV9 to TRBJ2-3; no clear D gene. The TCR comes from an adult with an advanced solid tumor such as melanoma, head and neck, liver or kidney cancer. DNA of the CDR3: TGTGCCAGCAGCGTATGGGTGAGGGATACGCAGTATTTT. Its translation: CASSVWVRDTQYF.